Each of the 10 T cell receptor beta chains below was sequenced from the same sample in a study of shared clonotypes between healthy human individuals. TCRdb's table, derived via immunoSEQ multiplex PCR, lists solely in-frame clones and lacks some. The sample has 550,000 to 850,000 clones, 74% seen once. The sequenced sample consisted of memory CD4+ T cells sorted from blood. The subset denotes: CD45RA-negative fraction. The source of these receptors is a woman aged 25 to 39 in good health.

The V and J genes are TRBV7-9 and TRBJ1-2; D is possibly TRBD1 (6 bases). This CDR3 spans 15 amino acids. Per the germline V gene, CDR1 is SEHNR and CDR2 is FQNEAQ (reference sequence). V was clipped by 5 bases and J by 4 bases, with 17 bases between them. The DNA for the CDR3 is TGTGCCAGCAGCCCAGGCGGACAGAACCTCTATGGCTACACCTTC. This sequence encodes CASSPGGQNLYGYTF.

This clone has a handful of counts. The chain joins TRBV2 to TRBJ1-4; tentatively, D is TRBD1 (5 bases). CDR3 length: 15 amino acids. The germline V gene has CDR1 SNHLY and CDR2 FYNNEI. V was trimmed by 6 bases and J by 5 bases, leaving 16 bases between them. CDR3 in DNA: TGTGCCAGCAGGACCACCGCAGGGAGGAATGAAAAACTGTTTTTT. It codes for CASRTTAGRNEKLFF.

The chain combines TRBV28 with TRBJ1-1; 8 bases are a match to TRBD1. The CDR3 has 16 amino acids. With V trimmed by 6 bases and J by 4 bases, 13 bases remained unmatched. CDR1 is MDHEN and CDR2 is SYDVKM in the germline V gene. Here the CDR3 reads CASRGDRGGRGTEAFF. Written as DNA, the CDR3 is TGTGCCAGCAGGGGCGACAGGGGAGGTCGGGGCACTGAAGCTTTCTTT.

This chain uses TRBV28 with TRBJ1-1, with D perhaps matching TRBD1 (5 bases). This CDR3 is built from 15 residues. Germline assignment: CDR1 MDHEN and CDR2 SYDVKM. V was shortened by 5 bases and J by 0 bases, with 13 bases between the two germline ends. This CDR3 is CASSRQRGVNTEAFF. The CDR3 coding sequence is TGTGCCAGCAGTCGACAGAGAGGCGTGAACACTGAAGCTTTCTTT.

The CDR3 DNA follows: TGTGCCAGCAGCTTATTCAAACAGGAGACCCAGTACTTC. Translation: CASSLFKQETQYF. V gene TRBV5-6 combines with J gene TRBJ2-5; the D is unclear. CDR1 SGHDT and CDR2 YYEEEE come from the germline V gene. The CDR3 is 13 amino acids. V lost 2 bases, J lost 5 bases, and 10 bases lay in between.

The rearrangement uses TRBV19 and TRBJ1-2, with D tentatively TRBD1 (6 bases). Germline V gives CDR1 LNHDA, CDR2 SQIVND (reference sequence). With 4 bases removed from V and 4 bases from J, the gap between germline ends came to 19 bases. This CDR3 has 16 residues. The CDR3 spells CASSTNRDKRVYGYTF. The CDR3 region has the DNA TGTGCCAGTAGTACAAACCGGGACAAGCGGGTCTATGGCTACACCTTC.

This clone was seen a single time. CDR3 region: CASSVGEGALYGYTF. In DNA form, the CDR3 reads TGTGCCAGCAGCGTAGGTGAGGGGGCTCTCTATGGCTACACCTTC. This chain uses TRBV9 with TRBJ1-2, with 7 positions matching TRBD1. The germline CDR1 and CDR2 sequences are SGDLS and YYNGEE. V shed 0 bases and J 4 bases; nucleotides not matched to a gene: 6. The CDR3 extends over 15 amino acids.

Note on this clone: In the same sample, other DNA sequences code for this CDR3. The chain carries TRBV18 and TRBJ2-7; perhaps TRBD2 as D (5 bases). The CDR3 sequence is 12 residues long. The V and J ends lost 3 bases and 4 bases respectively, with 7 bases between them. Germline values: CDR1 KGHSH, CDR2 LQKENI. DNA of the CDR3: TGTGCCAGCTCACCGGGAGAATACGAGCAGTACTTC. Residues: CASSPGEYEQYF.

The V gene is TRBV6-1, the J gene TRBJ2-3; 11 nucleotides align to TRBD1. The CDR3 is 14 residues long. Germline trimming cut 5 bases from V and 5 bases from J; bases unmatched to any gene: 3. Germline lookup yields CDR1 MNHNS and CDR2 SASEGT. CDR3 nucleotides: TGTGCCAGCAGTCCTGGGACAGGGGGAGATACGCAGTATTTT. Amino acids: CASSPGTGGDTQYF.

This clone was counted between two and nine times. The sample carries other DNA sequences with the same CDR3. This chain joins TRBV7-9 and TRBJ2-1; D is uncertain. CDR1 and CDR2 (germline): SEHNR, FQNEAQ (reference sequence). V lost 0 bases and J 8 bases, leaving 8 bases between the germline ends. The CDR3 has 13 amino acids. CDR3 sequence (DNA): TGTGCCAGCAGCTTAGCCGGATCGGATGAGCAGTTCTTC. Its translation: CASSLAGSDEQFF.